Listed below are T cell receptor beta chains from one sample, sequenced in a study of blood T cell repertoires in COVID-19. The assay was immunoSEQ multiplex PCR, and TCRdb's table has in-frame clones only and misses some. The sample has around 250,000 clones, under 90% seen once. Source material: PBMCs or T cells enriched from blood (not recorded which). The receptors shown here come from a man between 18 and 29 years old who had recovered from COVID-19. The CDR3 runs from the conserved cysteine through the conserved F or W. The D gene is left open where the match is weak.

V	J	D	DNA	CDR3
TRBV28	TRBJ1-1	-	TGTGCCAGCACCCCCACGACTGGGAACACTGAAGCTTTCTTT	CASTPTTGNTEAFF
TRBV3-1/TRBV3-2	TRBJ1-1	-	TGTGCCAGCAGCCAAGTTACAGGGTGGGACACTGAAGCTTTCTTT	CASSQVTGWDTEAFF
TRBV4-2	TRBJ2-2	TRBD2	TGTGCCAGCAGCCAAGAAGTCAGCGGGAGTACCGGGGAGCTGTTTTTT	CASSQEVSGSTGELFF
TRBV5-1	TRBJ1-6	-	TGCGCCAGCAGCTTCTCGGCAGGGAAGGATAATTCACCCCTCCACTTT	CASSFSAGKDNSPLHF
TRBV5-4	TRBJ2-7	-	TGTGCCAGCAAGTGGGGCGGGACTGATGCCTACGAGCAGTACTTC	CASKWGGTDAYEQYF
TRBV30	TRBJ1-3	-	TGTGCCTGGAGTGTGGCAGGATTCTCTGGAAACACCATATATTTT	CAWSVAGFSGNTIYF
TRBV20-1	TRBJ2-1	-	TGCAGTGCTAGTCGGCGAGGGTTCTTC	CSASRRGFF
TRBV6-5	TRBJ1-1	-	TGTGCCAGCAGTTACGCAGGAGGAAGAGCTTTCTTT	CASSYAGGRAFF
TRBV3-1/TRBV3-2	TRBJ1-4	-	TGTGCCAGCAGCCAAGGATGGCTCGCTTTTGGCTCAACTAATGAAAAACTGTTTTTT	CASSQGWLAFGSTNEKLFF
TRBV28	TRBJ2-7	TRBD1	TGTGCCAGCAGTCGCGGACAGGGGGCAGAGGAGCAGTACTTC	CASSRGQGAEEQYF
TRBV6-5	TRBJ1-5	-	TGTGCCAGCAGTATCACAGGTCCTAATCAGCCCCAGCATTTT	CASSITGPNQPQHF
TRBV28	TRBJ2-7	-	TGTGCCAGCAGTTTATCCTCAGGGGACGAGCAGTACTTC	CASSLSSGDEQYF